This TCR beta chain appears in the sequencing data of a study of Graves' ophthalmopathy and Graves' hyperthyroidism. Study context: Stable hyperthyroid donors showed no ophthalmopathy during 18 months follow-up. General study results and limits: The 13-signature model separated ophthalmopathy from stable hyperthyroidism at 85% to 90% sensitivity and roughly 80% specificity. Sensitivity reached 55% to 71% and specificity roughly 72% when the model predicted ophthalmopathy progression.

CDR1 is SGHRS and CDR2 is YFSETQ in the germline V gene. CDR3 length equals 14 residues. V was pared by 4 bases and J by 2 bases, with 12 bases between. RNA served as the template for amplifying TCR beta CDR3 regions. In the first round, RT-PCR was carried out with HTBI primers, and a multiplex PCR formed the second round. TCRdb re-analysed the multiplex PCR reads in MiXCR, keeping a single row per CDR3 protein. This repertoire shows 500,000 to 700,000 distinct CDR3 sequences, about two fifths found once; its top ten account for about 4.6%. Physicians reached a diagnosis by relying on clinical symptoms, serum thyroxine, TRAb, thyroid ultrasound and orbital computed tomography. This clonotype was detected ten times or more. Its antigen is unidentified.

The specimen sequenced was peripheral blood or thyroid tissue (not recorded which). This receptor was obtained from an adult man with Graves' hyperthyroidism. The rearrangement links TRBV5-1 to TRBJ2-5; tentatively, D is TRBD1 (6 bases). CDR3 nucleotides: TGCGCCAGCAGCACGGGACAAGGTCAAGAGACCCAGTACTTC. This gives the protein CASSTGQGQETQYF.